Below, one TCR beta chain is given with its context. What this receptor recognizes is not known. Base qualities were left out, and no much larger clone turns up one base away. Only healthy Caucasian donors were included. Three pairs of female monozygotic twins, all aged about 18 to 29 years, made up the twin cohort. Using Miltenyi CD45RO+ enrichment and human naive T-cell isolation kits, memory (CD45RO+) and naive T cells were isolated from PBMC. Reading the germline V gene (reference sequence) gives CDR1 SEHNR and CDR2 FQNEAQ. Trimming removed 6 bases from V and 8 bases from J, leaving 16 bases between the germline ends. From cysteine to phenylalanine, the CDR3 is 13 amino acids long. The entry retains the CDR3 DNA only, 39 bases that are in frame from base 1. Library preparation employed 5' RACE. Sequencing was carried out with an Illumina HiSeq 2000. A universal primer binding site was added through template switching, and the final cDNA carried a unique molecular identifier so that TCR cDNA molecules could be counted accurately. Specific primers in the conserved constant-segment region were used to synthesize first-strand cDNA for TCR alpha and beta chains. Each cDNA library was double barcoded, with a SMART-Mk sample barcode plus Illumina barcodes, to control for contamination. TruSeq adapter sequences, together with Illumina sample barcodes, were added in two successive PCR steps. Sequencing of the TCR alpha and beta cDNA libraries was done on the Illumina HiSeq platform using custom primers. In the paper's pipeline: Raw reads were processed with MiGEC to extract unique molecular identifiers, and MiXCR was used to determine CDR3 positions. Recombination models were inferred per individual with the repgenHMM and IGoR tools using an EM algorithm. Shared clonotype analysis was performed with the tcR package in R, normalizing sharing by the product of cloneset sizes. To study raw recombination free of thymic and clonal selection effects, out-of-frame nonproductive sequences were analyzed. The raw public data were reprocessed by TCRdb itself: fastp quality trimming at Q25, MiXCR clonotype calling, in-frame beta chains only. Under each unique CDR3 protein, matching rows form one entry showing the most common genes and DNA. TCRdb, not the original authors, processed these V and J calls. The table for this sample lists 200,000 to 250,000 distinct CDR3 sequences; about 13% of them were counted only once. Roughly 3.7% of the sample comes from the top ten.

This sample is part of a study of identical twins (dated by TCRdb to about 2016). General notes on the study: TCR alpha and beta repertoires from monozygotic twins, unrelated adults of various ages and cord blood were deep-sequenced to test whether fetal clonotypes persist. To rule out contamination, replicate twin experiments were performed at different times with different library preparation protocols.

Overall study outcomes, separate from this receptor: In beta out-of-frame sequences, excess twin sharing was weaker, because having fewer shared sequences lowered the signal-to-noise ratio. Zero-insertion analyses could be partly confounded by invariant T cells such as MAIT and iNKT, though diverse VJ usage argued against such confounding for most clonotypes. Out-of-frame TCR alpha sequences shared between twins showed an excess of low generation-probability sequences compared with coincidental sharing between unrelated individuals. Because the same donors could not be followed over many years, the conclusions depended on cross-sectional statistical analysis. Out-of-frame TCR alpha sharing in monozygotic twins was systematically underestimated by recombination models, whereas sharing between unrelated individuals was in agreement with the recombination models. Fewer insertions were carried by abundant cord blood beta clonotypes; a weaker similar trend was observed in young adult naive repertoires, while no such trend was observed in memory repertoires.

A further study also used this sample, focusing on yellow fever vaccine responses in identical twins. From the second report: The T cell response to vaccination in identical twins was reported by the authors to appear partly convergent and partly personalized. Focusing on identical twins, the study followed the T cell clones that responded to the vaccine, and did so with precision.

The sequencing input was memory (CD45RO+) T cells sorted from blood. The meaning of the sample's cell subset or site label: CD45RO+ enriched T cells. In this chain, TRBV7-9 is recombined with TRBJ1-2; matching of 6 bases hints at TRBD1 as the D gene. The clonotype comes from a woman between 18 and 30 years old in good health. CDR3 region: CASSIQGPYGYTF. The sequenced DNA is TGTGCCAGCAGTATACAGGGCCCCTACGGCTACACCTTC.